This entry concerns a single T cell receptor (beta chain). This clonotype is termed medium-sized (0.01 to 0.1%). Its cognate antigen has yet to be identified. Base qualities are not provided; no much larger clone lies one nucleotide away. The library was produced with 5' RACE. The data were produced on a NextSeq 500. The TCR library protocol attached a unique molecular identifier to each TCR cDNA molecule to allow correction of PCR and sequencing errors. In the source study's methods: Decombinator tools were used for TCR identification, UMI-based error correction and CDR3 extraction. TCRs above a frequency of 2 per 1,000, corresponding to the top 1% of the tumor frequency distribution, were defined as expanded. Rényi diversity was computed with the R vegan package after subsampling each repertoire 100 times to 5,000 TCRs. CDR3 similarity networks were constructed using string-kernel similarity of amino acid triplets, with links drawn between CDR3s whose pairwise similarity was above 0.82. The public reads were reprocessed in TCRdb via fastp at Q25 and MiXCR, keeping in-frame beta chains. Entries are consolidated by CDR3 protein sequence, retaining the most common genes and DNA. In this record, the V and J calls reflect TCRdb's handling and not the investigators' own analysis. The sample table lists about 5,300 distinct CDR3 sequences, over 4% of them with a count of one. About a tenth of the sample rests with the top ten.

Spanning cysteine to phenylalanine, the CDR3 consists of 14 amino acids. The read is trimmed to its CDR3 DNA, 42 bases read in frame from base 1. V loses 7 bases of germline sequence and J loses 2 bases, and the interval between the two ends is 15 bases. Reading the germline V gene gives CDR1 MNHNS and CDR2 SASEGT. The data were taken from a study of spatial heterogeneity in lung cancer (dated by TCRdb to between 2017 and 2020). Notes on the research overall: More beta-chain than alpha-chain transcripts were consistently detected, likely reflecting higher beta-chain transcript abundance. In the raw uncorrected reads, each unique combination of TCR and UMI appeared on average more than ten times. Nonsynonymous mutation counts, determined by whole-exome sequencing of tumor tissue, were related to features of the TCR repertoire. At surgery, 200 or so tumor regions, around 68 matched nontumor lung samples and more than 50 PBMC samples were TCR-sequenced for both alpha and beta chains. The study quantitatively compared TCR alpha and beta repertoires across multiple tumor regions, matched nontumor lung and blood in non-small cell lung cancer.

The sample's time point label, in plain terms: sample taken at primary tumor resection. The donors were 65 to 90 patients from the lung TRACERx cohort who had early-stage, untreated non-small cell lung cancer. TCR sequencing used whole RNA extracted from tumor and nontumor lung tissue, or from cryopreserved PBMC samples, without cell sorting. A patient was chosen for TCR sequencing only when enough RNA was available from at least two tumor regions. Before selection, tumor and adjacent nontumor lung specimens were reviewed by a lung pathologist. Results the study describes overall, beyond this receptor: Confirming at a functional level the hypothesis that regional TCRs recognize regional mutations was considered to require additional single-cell paired TCR alpha and beta sequencing.

The sample consisted of normal lung tissue next to the tumor, taken at surgery. The sequence was obtained from a female donor with early-stage non-small cell lung cancer. The chain was built from TRBV6-1 and TRBJ2-7; the best D guess is TRBD1, with 6 bases matching. CDR3 loop: CASNNRDITYEQYF. In nucleotides, the sequence is TGTGCCAGCAATAACCGGGACATCACCTACGAGCAGTACTTC.